Here is one TCR beta chain with its context. Its antigen is not known. The data were taken from a study of OX40 agonist ivuxolimab in advanced cancers. About the study: Ivuxolimab is a fully human IgG2 antibody that activates OX40 (CD134). Partial responses were recorded for three patients, including one with hepatocellular carcinoma and two with cutaneous melanoma. Broader study findings: Low normalized T-cell clonal expansion was also seen in some nonresponders. By week 6 at 0.1 to 3.0 mg/kg, blood CD4+ and CD8+ T cells had expanded clonally.

Sequencing used immunoSEQ multiplex PCR; TCRdb keeps in-frame clones, though not all of them. The repertoire includes roughly 45,000 clones, roughly three quarters of them detected once, and 7.3% sits in the top ten. The germline V gene encodes CDR1 SEHNR and CDR2 FQNEAQ (reference sequence). The CDR3 has 15 residues. Trimming took 4 bases from V and 0 from J; bases not matched to a gene: 5. This sequence joins TRBV7-9 and TRBJ2-5, with 7 nucleotides matching TRBD2. The TCR sequence derives from an adult with an advanced solid tumor such as melanoma, head and neck, liver or kidney cancer. Specimen: CD4+ or CD8+ T cells sorted from blood, collected in a trial of the OX40 agonist ivuxolimab. CDR3 sequence: CASSSAGLNQETQYF. DNA of the CDR3: TGTGCCAGCAGCTCAGCGGGACTGAACCAAGAGACCCAGTACTTC.